These T cell receptor beta chains were read from a single sample in a study of blood T cell repertoires in COVID-19. TCRdb keeps only in-frame clones here, not all; method: immunoSEQ multiplex PCR. The sample lists 300,000 or so clones; around 88% were seen once. The sample taken for sequencing was peripheral blood. These receptors were collected from a woman between 45 and 60 years old with acute or convalescent COVID-19. Both conserved end residues are part of each CDR3. A D gene is named only where the DNA matches it firmly. The size entry is marked missing in some rows and otherwise reads once, few, many or a size class.

- | 16 | TRBJ1-1 | TRBV7-9 | - | TGTGCCAGCAGCCAACTATGGGGGAGGGGGAACACTGAAGCTTTCTTT | CASSQLWGRGNTEAFF
- | 15 | TRBJ1-4 | TRBV5-4 | - | TGTGCCAGCAGCCATAAGGGGGAGGGCCGGGAAAAACTGTTTTTT | CASSHKGEGREKLFF
- | 14 | TRBJ1-1 | TRBV6-5 | - | TGTGCCAGCAGTTACTGGGGGACTGACACTGAAGCTTTCTTT | CASSYWGTDTEAFF
TRBD1 | 14 | TRBJ1-2 | TRBV27 | - | TGTGCCAGCAGTTTATATGGGACAGAGTCTGGCTACACCTTC | CASSLYGTESGYTF
TRBD1 | 15 | TRBJ1-5 | TRBV11-2 | - | TGTGCCAGCAGCTTAACGACAGGGGTCAATCAGCCCCAGCATTTT | CASSLTTGVNQPQHF
- | 14 | TRBJ1-1 | TRBV5-1 | - | TGCGCCAGCAGCTTCAGGACAGCCAACACTGAAGCTTTCTTT | CASSFRTANTEAFF
TRBD2 | 15 | TRBJ2-3 | TRBV5-4 | - | TGTGCCAGCAGCCGAGTGGCGGGAGGGGGAGATACGCAGTATTTT | CASSRVAGGGDTQYF
TRBD1 | 16 | TRBJ2-1 | TRBV4-1 | - | TGCGCCAGCAGCCAAGAAGGGACAGGGGGTGGCAATGAGCAGTTCTTC | CASSQEGTGGGNEQFF
- | 14 | TRBJ2-2 | TRBV5-3 | - | TGTGCCAGAGCGCAAGAATCGAACACCGGGGAGCTGTTTTTT | CARAQESNTGELFF
- | 15 | TRBJ2-7 | TRBV9 | - | TGTGCCAGCAGCGTAGGCGGGATTGCCTCCTACGAGCAGTACTTC | CASSVGGIASYEQYF
TRBD1 | 15 | TRBJ2-1 | TRBV9 | once | TGTGTCAGCAGCGTAGGCAGGGGGCTTTACAATGAGCAGTTCTTC | CVSSVGRGLYNEQFF
TRBD1 | 17 | TRBJ1-4 | TRBV3-1/TRBV3-2 | - | TGTGCCAGCAGCCCCGGGACAGGGGTACTTTCTAATGAAAAACTGTTTTTT | CASSPGTGVLSNEKLFF
TRBD1 | 14 | TRBJ1-4 | TRBV20-1 | - | TGCAGTGCTAGTGGTGGACAGGGTAAAGAAAAACTGTTTTTT | CSASGGQGKEKLFF
TRBD1 | 17 | TRBJ1-4 | TRBV3-1/TRBV3-2 | - | TGTGCCAGCAGCCCTCCAAGGACAGGGGGGTCTAATGAAAAACTGTTTTTT | CASSPPRTGGSNEKLFF